A few counts support the clone carrying this TCR beta chain. Antigen: not known. At one end, the junction sequence differs from germline, possibly due to a read error. CDR3 length equals 14 residues. CDR1 and CDR2 from the germline V gene are MGHRA and YSYEKL. Every donor gave 9 to 10 milliliters of peripheral blood. This record belongs to a study of blood T cells in healthy people across ages. Study details: With template switching, about one barcoded beta molecule was captured per two T cells. Findings and limits, study-wide: More naive CD4+ cells and higher diversity were found in long-lived than in aged donors.

Then a second PCR, running about 6 to 12 cycles, was carried out with a sample-barcoded 5' primer and a J-beta primer mix. TCRdb re-called the 5' RACE reads through MiXCR, storing one row per CDR3 protein. The sample carries some 1.5 million distinct CDR3 sequences, 35% to 45% recorded once. Material for sequencing was blood. The source of this sequence is a woman younger than 30 in good health. The gene calls are TRBV4-1 and TRBJ2-5; no firm D call. TRBJ2-7 explains the end of the DNA better; the J call may be wrong. Here the CDR3 reads CASSQVLVGYEQYF. CDR3 coding DNA: TGCGCCAGTAGCCAAGTACTCGTGGGGTACGAGCAGTACTTC.